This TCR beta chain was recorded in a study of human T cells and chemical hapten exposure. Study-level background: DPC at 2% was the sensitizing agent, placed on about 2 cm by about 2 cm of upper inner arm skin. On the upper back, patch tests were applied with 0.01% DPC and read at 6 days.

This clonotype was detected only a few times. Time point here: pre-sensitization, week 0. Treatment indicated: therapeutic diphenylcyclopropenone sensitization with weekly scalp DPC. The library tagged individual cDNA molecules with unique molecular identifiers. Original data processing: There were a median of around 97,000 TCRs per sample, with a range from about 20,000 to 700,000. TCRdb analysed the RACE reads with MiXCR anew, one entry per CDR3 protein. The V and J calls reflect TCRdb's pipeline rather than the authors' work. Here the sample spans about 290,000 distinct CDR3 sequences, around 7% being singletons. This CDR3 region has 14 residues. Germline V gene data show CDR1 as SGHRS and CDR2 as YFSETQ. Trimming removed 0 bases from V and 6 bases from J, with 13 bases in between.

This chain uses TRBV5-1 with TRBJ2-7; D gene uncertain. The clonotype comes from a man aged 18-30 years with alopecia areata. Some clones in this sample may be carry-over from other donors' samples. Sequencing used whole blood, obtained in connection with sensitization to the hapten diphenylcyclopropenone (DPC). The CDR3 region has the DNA TGCGCCAGCAGCTTGGAAAGCCGGGCCGGCGAGCAGTACTTC. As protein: CASSLESRAGEQYF.